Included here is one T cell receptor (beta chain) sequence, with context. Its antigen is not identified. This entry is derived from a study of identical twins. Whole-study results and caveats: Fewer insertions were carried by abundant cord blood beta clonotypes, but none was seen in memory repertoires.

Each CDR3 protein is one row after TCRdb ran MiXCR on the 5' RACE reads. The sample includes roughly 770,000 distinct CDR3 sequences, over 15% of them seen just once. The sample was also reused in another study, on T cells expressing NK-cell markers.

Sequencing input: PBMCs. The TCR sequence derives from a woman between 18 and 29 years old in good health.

The DNA of the CDR3 is TGTGCCATCAGTGAGATTCATGGCTACACCTTC. This sequence encodes CAISEIHGYTF. The chain has TRBV10-3 and TRBJ1-2; D is ambiguous. Trimming left V 2 bases short and J 6 bases short, with 4 bases between. The germline CDR1 and CDR2 sequences are ENHRY and SYGVKD. The CDR3 sequence is 11 residues long.